Shown below are 4 T cell receptor beta chains from a single sample sequenced in a study of blood T cells in healthy people across ages. A second 7 to 11 cycle PCR used barcoded and J-beta primers. TCRdb called the 5' RACE reads again in MiXCR, with one record for every CDR3 protein. The table has about 780,000 distinct CDR3 sequences, 20% to 30% seen once. This sample was shared with a second study, whose subject was T cells of mothers and their children.

Sequences were obtained from blood. The source of these receptors is a boy aged 5-17 years in good health.

In its sample, this clonotype was seen a few times. This rearrangement joins TRBV5-1 to TRBJ2-5, with 8 positions matching TRBD2. V dropped 0 bases and J dropped 3; count of bases not matched to a gene: 7. The CDR3 is 16 amino acids. Looked up from germline, CDR1 is SGHRS and CDR2 is YFSETQ. In nucleotides, the CDR3 is TGCGCCAGCAGCTTGGCCCCGGGACTAGTCGAAGAGACCCAGTACTTC. Amino acids: CASSLAPGLVEETQYF.

The chain uses TRBV20-1 and TRBJ2-5, with D tentatively TRBD2 (5 bases). Per germline, CDR1 DFQATT and CDR2 SNEGSKA (reference sequence). The CDR3 sequence is 15 residues long. Between the trimmed V and J ends, which lost 2 bases and 4 bases, there was a span of 17 bases. This CDR3 is CSARNPSEAPETQYF. The DNA of the CDR3 is TGCAGTGCTAGAAATCCCTCGGAGGCCCCAGAGACCCAGTACTTC.

This sequence joins TRBV18 and TRBJ2-4; D perhaps matches TRBD2 (6 bases). This CDR3 region has 19 residues. Germline CDR1 is KGHSH and CDR2 is LQKENI. The germline V and J ends were trimmed by 6 bases and 0 bases, with 24 bases remaining between them. The CDR3 DNA follows: TGTGCCAGCTCCCCCGGTGGAGGGGACGTACCGATAGCCAAAAACATTCAGTACTTC. This translates into CASSPGGGDVPIAKNIQYF.

This clonotype was counted only a few times. In nucleotides, the CDR3 is TGTGCCAGCAGCTTAGGATCGGGGGCGAGGGAGACCCAGTACTTC. Translated: CASSLGSGARETQYF. The rearrangement links TRBV7-3 to TRBJ2-5; either TRBD1 or TRBD2 may supply D (6 bases each). Deletions cut 2 bases from V and 5 bases from J, with 15 bases between. Germline assignment: CDR1 SGHTA and CDR2 FQGTGA. The CDR3 covers 15 residues.